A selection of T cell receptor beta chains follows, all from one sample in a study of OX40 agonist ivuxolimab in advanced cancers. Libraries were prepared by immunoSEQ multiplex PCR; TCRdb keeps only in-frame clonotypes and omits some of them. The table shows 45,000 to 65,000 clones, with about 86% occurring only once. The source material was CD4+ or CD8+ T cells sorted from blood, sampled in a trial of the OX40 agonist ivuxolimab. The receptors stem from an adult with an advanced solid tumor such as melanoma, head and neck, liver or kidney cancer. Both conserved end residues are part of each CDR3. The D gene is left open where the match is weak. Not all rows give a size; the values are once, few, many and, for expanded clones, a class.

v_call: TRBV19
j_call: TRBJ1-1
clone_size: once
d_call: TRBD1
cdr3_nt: TGTGCCAGTAGCCCCAACCCGGACAGGGAGACTGAAGCTTTCTTT
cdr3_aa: CASSPNPDRETEAFF

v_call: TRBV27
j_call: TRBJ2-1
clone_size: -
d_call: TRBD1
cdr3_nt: TGTGCCAGCAGATCCGGGACAGGGGGCCACAAACGTTACAATGAGCAGTTCTTC
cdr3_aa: CASRSGTGGHKRYNEQFF

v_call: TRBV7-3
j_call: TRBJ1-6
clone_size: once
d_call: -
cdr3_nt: TGTGCCAGCAGCTTAACGTTCAGGAATTCACCCCTCCACTTT
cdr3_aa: CASSLTFRNSPLHF

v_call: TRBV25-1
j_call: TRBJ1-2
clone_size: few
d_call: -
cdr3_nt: TGTGCCAGCCCCAAGGGTCATGGCTACACCTTC
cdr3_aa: CASPKGHGYTF

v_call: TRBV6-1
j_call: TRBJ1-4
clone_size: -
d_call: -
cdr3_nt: TGTGCCAGCAGTGACGGTGGCCCACTTAATGAAAAACTGTTTTTT
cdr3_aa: CASSDGGPLNEKLFF

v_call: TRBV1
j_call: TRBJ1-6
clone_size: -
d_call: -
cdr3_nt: TGCACCAGCAGCCAAGATGTCGTATCCCAAGGGGGGTCACCCCTCCACTTT
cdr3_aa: CTSSQDVVSQGGSPLHF

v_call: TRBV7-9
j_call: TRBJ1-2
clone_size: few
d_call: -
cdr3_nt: TGTGCCAGCAGCTTAGATCTAGACTATGGCTACACCTTC
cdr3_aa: CASSLDLDYGYTF

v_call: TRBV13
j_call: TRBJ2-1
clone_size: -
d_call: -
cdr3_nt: TGTGCCAGCAGCTTACGTCACAGGCTGGACAATGAGCAGTTCTTC
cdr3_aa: CASSLRHRLDNEQFF

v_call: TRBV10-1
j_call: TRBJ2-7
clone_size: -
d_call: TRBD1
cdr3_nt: TGCGCCAGCAGAAGGGACAGAGGCTCGGGTGAGCAGTACTTC
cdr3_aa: CASRRDRGSGEQYF

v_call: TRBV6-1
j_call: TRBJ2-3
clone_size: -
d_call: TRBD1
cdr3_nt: TGTGCCAGCAGGACAGGGTGGGGCACAGATACGCAGTATTTT
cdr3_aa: CASRTGWGTDTQYF

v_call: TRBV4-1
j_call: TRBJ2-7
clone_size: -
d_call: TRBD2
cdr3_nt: TGCGCCAGCAGCCTGAAAATAAGCGGGGGGGCCCACGAGCAGTACTTC
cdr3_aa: CASSLKISGGAHEQYF

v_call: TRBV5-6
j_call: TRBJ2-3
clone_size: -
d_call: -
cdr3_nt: TGTGCCAGCAGCTTGGAACTAGCCGCAGATACGCAGTATTTT
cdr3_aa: CASSLELAADTQYF

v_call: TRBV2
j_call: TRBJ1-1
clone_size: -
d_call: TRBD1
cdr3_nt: TGTGCCAGCAGGGAGTACAGGGGGCAAACTGAAGCTTTCTTT
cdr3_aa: CASREYRGQTEAFF

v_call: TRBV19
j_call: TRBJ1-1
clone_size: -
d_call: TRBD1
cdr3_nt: TGTGCCAGTAGTGACCGACTGGGACAGGCGATTCACGCTTTCTTT
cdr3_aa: CASSDRLGQAIHAFF

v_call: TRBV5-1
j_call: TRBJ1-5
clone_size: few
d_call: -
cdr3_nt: TGCGCCAGCTCCAATACCCCGGGGGGCAATCAGCCCCAGCATTTT
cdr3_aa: CASSNTPGGNQPQHF

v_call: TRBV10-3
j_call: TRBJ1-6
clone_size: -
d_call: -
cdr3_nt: TGTGCCATCAGTGAGTCGGGTTCACCCCTCCACTTT
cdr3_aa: CAISESGSPLHF

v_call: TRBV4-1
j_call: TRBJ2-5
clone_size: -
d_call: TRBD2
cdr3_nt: TGCGCCAGCAGCCAAGGATTAGCGGGGTTTGAGACCCAGTACTTC
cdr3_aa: CASSQGLAGFETQYF

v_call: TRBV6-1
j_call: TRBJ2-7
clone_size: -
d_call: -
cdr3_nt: TGTGCCAGCAGTGATGGGGGCGCGGCTTCCTACGAGCAGTACTTC
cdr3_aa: CASSDGGAASYEQYF

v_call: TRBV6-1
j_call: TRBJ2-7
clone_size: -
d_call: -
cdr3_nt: TGTGCCAGCAGTGTACAGGGTTCCCACGAGCAGTACTTC
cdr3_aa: CASSVQGSHEQYF

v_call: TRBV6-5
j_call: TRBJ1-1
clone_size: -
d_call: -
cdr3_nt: TGTGCCAGCAGTTACGTTCCCGGGGGCACTGAAGCTTTCTTT
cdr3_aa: CASSYVPGGTEAFF

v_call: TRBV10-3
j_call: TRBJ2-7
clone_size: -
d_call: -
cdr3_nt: TGTGCCATCAGTACTGGCGGGACGGTGACCTACGAGCAGTACTTC
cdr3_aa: CAISTGGTVTYEQYF

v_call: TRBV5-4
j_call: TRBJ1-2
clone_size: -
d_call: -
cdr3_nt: TGTGCCAGCAGACCAACCGGGACAAGGAACACTTTTAACTATGGCTACACCTTC
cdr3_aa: CASRPTGTRNTFNYGYTF

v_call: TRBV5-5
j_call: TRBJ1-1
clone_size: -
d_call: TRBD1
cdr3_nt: TGTGCCAGCAGGTCGGGACAGGGAATCGCTGAAGCTTTCTTT
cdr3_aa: CASRSGQGIAEAFF

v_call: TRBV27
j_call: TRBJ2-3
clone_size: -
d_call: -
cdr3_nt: TGTGCCAGCTCCCCACAGTTTTCTAGCACAGATACGCAGTATTTT
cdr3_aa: CASSPQFSSTDTQYF

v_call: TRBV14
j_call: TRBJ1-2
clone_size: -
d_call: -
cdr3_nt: TGTGCCAGCAGCCAAGGAACAGATTATGGCTACACCTTC
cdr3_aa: CASSQGTDYGYTF

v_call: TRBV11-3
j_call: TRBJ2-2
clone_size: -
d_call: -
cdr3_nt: TGTGCCAGCAGCTTTTCGAGGAACACCGGGGAGCTGTTTTTT
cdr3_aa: CASSFSRNTGELFF

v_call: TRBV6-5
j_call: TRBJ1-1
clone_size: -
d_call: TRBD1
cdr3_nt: TGTGCCAGCAGTAGACAGGGGTCGAACACTGAAGCTTTCTTT
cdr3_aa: CASSRQGSNTEAFF

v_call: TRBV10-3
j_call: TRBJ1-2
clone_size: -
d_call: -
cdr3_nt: TGTGCCATCACGGGGGGAGTCTATGGCTACACCTTC
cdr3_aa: CAITGGVYGYTF

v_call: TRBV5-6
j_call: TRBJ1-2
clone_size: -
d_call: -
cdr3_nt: TGTGCCAGCAGCACGACGCGGAAAGGGCCCAACTATGGCTACACCTTC
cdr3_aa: CASSTTRKGPNYGYTF

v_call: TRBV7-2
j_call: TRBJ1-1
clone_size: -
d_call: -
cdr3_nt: TGTGCCAGCAGCTTTTTAGGCAGGGAAGGCACTGAAGCTTTCTTT
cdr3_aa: CASSFLGREGTEAFF

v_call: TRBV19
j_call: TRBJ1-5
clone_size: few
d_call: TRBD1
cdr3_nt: TGTGCCAGTAGCGGACAGGGGGCATGGCAGCCCCAGCATTTT
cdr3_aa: CASSGQGAWQPQHF

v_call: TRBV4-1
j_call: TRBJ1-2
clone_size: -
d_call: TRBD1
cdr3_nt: TGCGCCAGCAGCCAAGATGAGGGGGCTGGCTACACCTTC
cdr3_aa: CASSQDEGAGYTF

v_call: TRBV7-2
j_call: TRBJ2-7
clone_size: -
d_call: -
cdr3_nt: TGTGCCAGCAGCCCAGGAGAGCAGTACTTC
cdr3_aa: CASSPGEQYF

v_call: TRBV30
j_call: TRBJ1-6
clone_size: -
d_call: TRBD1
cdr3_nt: TGTGCCTGGAGTTTGAGGGGGACAGGGGATTCACCCCTCCACTTT
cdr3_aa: CAWSLRGTGDSPLHF

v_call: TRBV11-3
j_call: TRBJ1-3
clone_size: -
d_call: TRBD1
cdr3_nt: TGTGCCATACAGGGGAGTGGAAACACCATATATTTT
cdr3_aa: CAIQGSGNTIYF

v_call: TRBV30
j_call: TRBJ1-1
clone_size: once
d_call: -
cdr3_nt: TGTGCCTGGAGTAACCCGACAGGCGTCAACACTGAAGCTTTCTTT
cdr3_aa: CAWSNPTGVNTEAFF

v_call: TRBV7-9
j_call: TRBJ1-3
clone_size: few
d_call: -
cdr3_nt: TGTGCCAGCAGCTTATCAGTGGGGGCGGCTGGAAACACCATATATTTT
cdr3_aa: CASSLSVGAAGNTIYF

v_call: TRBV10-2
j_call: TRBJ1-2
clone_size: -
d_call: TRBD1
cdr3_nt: TGCGCCAGCAGCCCCGACAGGGGATGGGCCTATGGCTACACCTTC
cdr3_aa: CASSPDRGWAYGYTF

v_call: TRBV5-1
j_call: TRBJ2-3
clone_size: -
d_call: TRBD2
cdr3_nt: TGCGCCAGCAGCTTGGCTAGCGGGGGGGCAGATACGCAGTATTTT
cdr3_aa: CASSLASGGADTQYF

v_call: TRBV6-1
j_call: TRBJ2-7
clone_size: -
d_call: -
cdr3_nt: TGTGCCAGCAGTGAGGGGGGTCGGGGCTACGAGCAGTACTTC
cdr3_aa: CASSEGGRGYEQYF

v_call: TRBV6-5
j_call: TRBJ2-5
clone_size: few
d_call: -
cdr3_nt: TGTGCCAGCAGGCCCACTAGGCAAGAGACCCAGTACTTC
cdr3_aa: CASRPTRQETQYF

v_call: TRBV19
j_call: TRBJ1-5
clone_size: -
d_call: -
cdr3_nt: TGTGCCAGTAGTATTCCAGGGGTGGGATATAGCAATCAGCCCCAGCATTTT
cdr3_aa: CASSIPGVGYSNQPQHF

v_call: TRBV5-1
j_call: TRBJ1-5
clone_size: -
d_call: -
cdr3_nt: TGCGCCAGCAGCCTGGAGCCACAGGTTAGCAATCAGCCCCAGCATTTT
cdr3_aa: CASSLEPQVSNQPQHF

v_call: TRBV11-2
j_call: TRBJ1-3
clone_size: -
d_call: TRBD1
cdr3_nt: TGTGCCAGCAGCCCCCGACAGGGCTCTGGAAACACCATATATTTT
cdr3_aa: CASSPRQGSGNTIYF

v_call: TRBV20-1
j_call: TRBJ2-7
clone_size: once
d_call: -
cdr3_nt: TGCAGTGCTTCCCACCTATACGAGCAGTACTTC
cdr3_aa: CSASHLYEQYF

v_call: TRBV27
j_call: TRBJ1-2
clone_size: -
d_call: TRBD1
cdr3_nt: TGTGCCAGCAGCCCCCCCGGACAGGGGAGAGGCTACACCTTC
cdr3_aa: CASSPPGQGRGYTF

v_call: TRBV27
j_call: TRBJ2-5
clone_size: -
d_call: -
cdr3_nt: TGTGCCAGCAGTTTAGCAGGGGTGCAAGAGACCCAGTACTTC
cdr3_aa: CASSLAGVQETQYF

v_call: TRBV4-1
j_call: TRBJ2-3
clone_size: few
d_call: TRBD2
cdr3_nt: TGCGCCAGCAGCCCCACCTCTAGCGGGGGGATCACAGATACGCAGTATTTT
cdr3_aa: CASSPTSSGGITDTQYF

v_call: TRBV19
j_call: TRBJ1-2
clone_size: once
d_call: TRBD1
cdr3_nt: TGTGCCAGTAGTCCTAGGACAGGGGGTACCTATGGCTACACCTTC
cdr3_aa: CASSPRTGGTYGYTF

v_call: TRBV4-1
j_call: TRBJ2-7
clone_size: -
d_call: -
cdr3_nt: TGCGCCAGCAGCCAAGGACAGCTGAGCTCCTACGAGCAGTACTTC
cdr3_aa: CASSQGQLSSYEQYF